This T cell receptor (beta chain) derives from a study of shared clonotypes between healthy human individuals. Study results and caveats: On the whole, naive subsets had larger estimated richness than memory subsets had.

A note on this clone: Its cognate antigen is unknown.

Assay: immunoSEQ multiplex PCR; the TCRdb copy retains only in-frame clones and omits some. The sample holds about 2.4 million clones, 80% to 95% seen once. The CDR3 has 16 residues. CDR1 and CDR2 from the germline V gene are SGDLS and YYNGEE. Trimming at V came to 2 bases and at J to 3 bases, leaving 7 bases not matched to a gene. The sequence derives from a man between 18 and 29 years old in good health. Some clones in this sample may be carry-over from other donors' samples. Sequenced sample: naive CD4+ T cells from PBMCs. Documented subset: CD45RA+ positively selected. V is TRBV9 and J is TRBJ2-3; TRBD2 aligns across 9 bases. CDR3 coding DNA: TGTGCCAGCAGCGTCGGTAGCGGGAGTGTAACAGATACGCAGTATTTT. Protein sequence: CASSVGSGSVTDTQYF. The full variable domain, with the rest looked up from reference TRBV9 and TRBJ2-3, is DSGVTQTPKHLITATGQRVTLRCSPRSGDLSVYWYQQSLDQGLQFLIQYYNGEERAKGNILERFSAQQFPDLHSELNLSSLELGDSALYFCASSVGSGSVTDTQYFGPGTRLTVL.